Detailed here is one T cell receptor beta chain. Its antigen remains unknown. The record originates from a study of CD8+ T cells in alopecia areata. Study-level information: Severity scores in treated patients reflected the percentage of scalp affected.

The V end was cut by 3 bases, the J end by 3 bases, with 15 bases between. The CDR3 length is 15 residues. Germline V gives CDR1 MGHRA, CDR2 YSYEKL. Treatment denoted: oral pan-JAK inhibitor, 5-10 mg twice daily. Study findings and constraints: Sequence data from scalp samples additionally include resident alphabeta T cells of normal skin. Mouse data revealed clearer TCR sharing than patient data did, a gap possibly tied to HLA.

cDNA prepared by RNA extraction and subsequent reverse transcription served as the template for sequencing. Method: immunoSEQ multiplex PCR; TCRdb's copy keeps in-frame clones and lacks some. Of approximately 42,000 clones listed, 50% to 70% are singletons. The input for sequencing was CD8+ T cells sorted from blood, taken at week 4, from a patient treated with tofacitinib. This clonotype originated in a human donor with alopecia areata. The V gene is TRBV4-1, the J gene TRBJ2-7, with D perhaps TRBD1 (6 bases). CDR3 in DNA: TGCGCCAGCAGCCACGGAACCGGGACACTCTACGAGCAGTACTTC. Protein product: CASSHGTGTLYEQYF.